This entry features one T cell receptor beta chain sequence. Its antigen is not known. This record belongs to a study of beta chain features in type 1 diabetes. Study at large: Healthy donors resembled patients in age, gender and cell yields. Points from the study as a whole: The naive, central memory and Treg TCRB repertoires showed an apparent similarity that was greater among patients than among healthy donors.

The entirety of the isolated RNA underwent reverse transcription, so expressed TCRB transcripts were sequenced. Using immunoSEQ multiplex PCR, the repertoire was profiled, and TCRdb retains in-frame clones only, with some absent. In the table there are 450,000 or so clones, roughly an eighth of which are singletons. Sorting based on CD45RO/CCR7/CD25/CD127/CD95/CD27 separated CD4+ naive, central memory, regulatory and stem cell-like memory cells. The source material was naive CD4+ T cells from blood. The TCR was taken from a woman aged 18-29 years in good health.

Here the CDR3 DNA reads TGTGCCAGCAGTGTCAGGGGAAAACATGTCGCTTTCTTT. It encodes CASSVRGKHVAFF. The chain combines TRBV25-1 with TRBJ1-1, with a possible D match to TRBD1 (6 bases). Germline V CDR1 and CDR2: MGHDK, SYGVNS. The CDR3 contains 13 residues. The ends were cut back, 4 bases at V and 11 bases at J, with 17 bases in the middle. Together with reference TRBV25-1 and TRBJ1-1, the CDR3 gives the full variable domain: EADIYQTPRYLVIGTGKKITLECSQTMGHDKMYWYQQDPGMELHLIHYSYGVNSTEKGDLSSESTVSRIRTEHFPLTLESARPSHTSQYLCASSVRGKHVAFFGQGTRLTVV.